The 13 T cell receptor beta chains below come from one sample, sequenced in a study of cytomegalovirus exposure and HLA in healthy donors. PCR primers comprised 60 Vbeta and 13 Jbeta primers. Measured with immunoSEQ multiplex PCR; TCRdb has only the in-frame clones, and not every one. This sample has roughly 130,000 clones, with about 80% found just once. Material: PBMCs. These receptors were obtained from a woman in her forties or fifties in good health and CMV-seronegative.

This clone was counted only a few times. This chain joins TRBV4-1 and TRBJ2-3; D ambiguous. Trimming took off 1 base at V and 1 base at J, with 6 bases between the two ends. Per the germline V gene, CDR1 is MGHRA and CDR2 is YSYEKL. CDR3 length: 14 residues. The CDR3 DNA follows: TGCGCCAGCAGCCAAGCCCAGGGCACAGATACGCAGTATTTT. The encoded protein is CASSQAQGTDTQYF.

This chain connects TRBV13 to TRBJ2-3; D is undetermined. Per germline, CDR1 PRHDT and CDR2 FYEKMQ (reference sequence). V gave up 0 bases and J gave up 3 bases, with 4 bases separating them. The CDR3 is 13 amino acids. CDR3 in amino acids: CASSLGLTDTQYF. CDR3 DNA: TGTGCCAGCAGCTTAGGCCTGACAGATACGCAGTATTTT.

The rearrangement joins TRBV29-1 to TRBJ2-3, with 7 bases lining up with TRBD1. Looked up from germline, CDR1 is SQVTM and CDR2 is ANQGSEA. There are 17 residues in the CDR3. V gave up 4 bases and J gave up 2 bases; unmatched junction bases: 15. CDR3 residues: CSVVLTPDRPSTDTQYF. In nucleotides, the CDR3 is TGCAGCGTTGTCCTAACCCCGGACAGGCCATCCACAGATACGCAGTATTTT.

This chain links TRBV5-1 with TRBJ1-5; tentatively, D is TRBD1 (5 bases). Germline assignment: CDR1 SGHRS and CDR2 YFSETQ. With 0 bases removed from V and 3 bases from J, the gap between germline ends came to 13 bases. There are 16 residues in the CDR3. CDR3 protein: CASSLGSGGANQPQHF. For the CDR3, the DNA is TGCGCCAGCAGCTTGGGTTCCGGGGGAGCCAATCAGCCCCAGCATTTT.

The chain recombines TRBV5-8 with TRBJ2-7; 8 bases fit TRBD1. Germline lookup yields CDR1 SGHTS and CDR2 YDEGEE. CDR3 length: 13 amino acids. The V gene end was trimmed by 4 bases and the J gene end by 1 base; junction bases not matched to a gene: 1. The CDR3 DNA sequence: TGTGCCAGCAGCAGGACAGGGTCCTACGAGCAGTACGTC. Translating it yields CASSRTGSYEQYV.

This chain joins TRBV9 and TRBJ1-2; tentative D call: TRBD1 (5 bases). Trimming removed 0 bases from V and 3 bases from J, with 12 bases in between. This CDR3 is built from 15 residues. Germline lookup yields CDR1 SGDLS and CDR2 YYNGEE. The CDR3 DNA follows: TGTGCCAGCAGCGTAGGGCAGGGAATATACTATGGCTACACCTTC. Translating it yields CASSVGQGIYYGYTF. Looking up the rest from reference TRBV9 and TRBJ1-2 gives the full variable domain: DSGVTQTPKHLITATGQRVTLRCSPRSGDLSVYWYQQSLDQGLQFLIQYYNGEERAKGNILERFSAQQFPDLHSELNLSSLELGDSALYFCASSVGQGIYYGYTFGSGTRLTVV.

The V and J genes are TRBV5-4 and TRBJ2-1; 8 bases agree with TRBD2. CDR1 is SGHNT and CDR2 is YYREEE in the germline V gene (reference sequence). The CDR3 is made up of 15 amino acids. The junction had 8 bases not matched to a gene; V was cut back by 7 bases and J by 2 bases. The CDR3 loop reads CASGISGKTYNEQFF. CDR3 in DNA: TGTGCCAGCGGAATTAGCGGGAAAACCTACAATGAGCAGTTCTTC.

This chain uses TRBV6-5 with TRBJ2-2, with TRBD2 identical over 9 bases. Germline CDR1 reads MNHEY; CDR2 reads SVGAGI. With 6 bases clipped from V and 1 base from J, the junction kept 3 bases outside the gene matches. The CDR3 loop spans 15 amino acids. The DNA of the CDR3 is TGTGCCAGCAGACCTAGCGGGAAGAACACCGGGGAGCTGTTTTTT. Translating gives CASRPSGKNTGELFF.

V and J are TRBV4-3 and TRBJ2-6; TRBD2 is a possible D gene (6 bases). V dropped 1 base and J dropped 0 bases, with 10 bases sitting between them. This CDR3 spans 17 amino acids. The germline V gene encodes CDR1 LGHNA and CDR2 YSLEER. CDR3 in amino acids: CASSQVGSGSGANVLTF. The CDR3, as DNA: TGCGCCAGCAGCCAAGTCGGGAGTGGCTCTGGGGCCAACGTCCTGACTTTC.

This chain uses TRBV7-9 with TRBJ2-5; D possibly corresponds to TRBD2 (6 bases). From germline, CDR1 is SEHNR and CDR2 FQNEAQ (reference sequence). Trimming shortened V by 0 bases and J by 5 bases, and 16 bases separated the two germline ends. The CDR3 contains 16 residues. CDR3 nucleotides: TGTGCCAGCAGCTTAGCAAGGAGGGGAGGAGGGGAGACCCAGTACTTC. As protein: CASSLARRGGGETQYF.

The rearrangement joins TRBV7-9 to TRBJ2-5; 9 bases line up with TRBD1. V trimming: 3 bases; J trimming: 2 bases; junction bases outside the gene matches: 13. Germline V lookup: CDR1 SEHNR, CDR2 FQNEAQ (reference sequence). This CDR3 has 18 amino acids. CDR3 sequence (DNA): TGTGCCAGCAGCTTCGGGACAGGGATATGGGCAGGGCAAGAGACCCAGTACTTC. It specifies CASSFGTGIWAGQETQYF.

This chain links TRBV28 with TRBJ2-7, with D perhaps TRBD2 (6 bases). The CDR3 covers 14 residues. The V gene's germline CDR1 is MDHEN and CDR2 SYDVKM. The CDR3 DNA reads as TGTGCGGGACGGCCCGCCGGGGGAAGGGGTGAGCAGTACTTC. Translated, it gives CAGRPAGGRGEQYF.

The V and J genes are TRBV5-6 and TRBJ1-2; tentative D call: TRBD1 (5 bases). The germline V gene encodes CDR1 SGHDT and CDR2 YYEEEE. V was trimmed by 1 base and J by 4 bases, leaving 8 bases between them. The CDR3 totals 13 residues. CDR3 bases: TGTGCCAGCAGCTTGAGAAGGGGCTATGGCTACACCTTC. This sequence encodes CASSLRRGYGYTF.